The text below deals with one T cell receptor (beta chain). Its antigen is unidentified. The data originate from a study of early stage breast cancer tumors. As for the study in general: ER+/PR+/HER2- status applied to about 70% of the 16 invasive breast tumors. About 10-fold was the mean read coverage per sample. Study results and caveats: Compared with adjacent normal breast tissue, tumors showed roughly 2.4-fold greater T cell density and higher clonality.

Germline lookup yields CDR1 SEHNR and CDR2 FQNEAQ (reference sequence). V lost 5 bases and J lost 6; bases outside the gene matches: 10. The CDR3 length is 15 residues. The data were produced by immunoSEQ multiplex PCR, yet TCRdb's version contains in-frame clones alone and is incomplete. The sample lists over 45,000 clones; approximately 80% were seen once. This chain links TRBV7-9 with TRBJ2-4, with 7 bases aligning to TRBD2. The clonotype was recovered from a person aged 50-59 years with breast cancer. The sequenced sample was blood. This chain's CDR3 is CASSASGTTSNIQYF. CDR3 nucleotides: TGTGCCAGCAGCGCTTCCGGGACTACGTCAAACATTCAGTACTTC.